The 19 T cell receptor beta chains below were found in one sample sequenced in a study of shared clonotypes between healthy human individuals. TCRdb keeps only in-frame clones here, not all; method: immunoSEQ multiplex PCR. Among over a million clones, approximately 98.5% were seen once, and the ten largest hold over 0.3%. Specimen: naive CD4+ T cells sorted from blood. Indicated subset: CD45RA+ positively selected. The source is a man younger than 45 in good health.

The chain carries TRBV10-1 and TRBJ2-4, with D tentatively TRBD2 (5 bases). Trimming cost V 3 bases and J 6 bases, with 9 bases left between them. This CDR3 spans 13 amino acids. The germline gives CDR1 WNHNN, CDR2 SYGVQD (reference sequence). The chain's CDR3 is CASSDQRANIQYF. The CDR3 DNA reads TGCGCCAGCAGTGACCAGAGGGCAAACATTCAGTACTTC.

This rearrangement joins TRBV18 to TRBJ2-3, with D unclear. The CDR3 sequence is 15 residues long. The germline V gene has CDR1 KGHSH and CDR2 LQKENI. V was cut by 3 bases and J by 3 bases, with 13 bases left in between. The CDR3 region has the DNA TGTGCCAGCTCACCGATATCCAAAGTGACAGATACGCAGTATTTT. Translated, it gives CASSPISKVTDTQYF.

The V and J genes are TRBV5-1 and TRBJ2-1; TRBD1 aligns across 11 bases. CDR1 is SGHRS and CDR2 is YFSETQ in the germline V gene. Trimming took 0 bases from V and 7 from J; bases not matched to a gene: 9. The CDR3 extends over 17 amino acids. The CDR3 DNA follows: TGCGCCAGCAGCTTGGAGATCCCCGGGACAGGGGGTAATGAGCAGTTCTTC. Translation gives CASSLEIPGTGGNEQFF. Variable domain in full (rest from reference TRBV5-1 and TRBJ2-1): KAGVTQTPRYLIKTRGQQVTLSCSPISGHRSVSWYQQTPGQGLQFLFEYFSETQRNKGNFPGRFSGRQFSNSRSEMNVSTLELGDSALYLCASSLEIPGTGGNEQFFGPGTRLTVL.

This sequence joins TRBV14 and TRBJ1-1; D is uncertain. CDR1 is SGHDN, CDR2 FVKESK, per germline. CDR3 size: 13 residues. The ends were cut back, 4 bases at V and 4 bases at J, with 10 bases in the middle. The CDR3 loop is CASSRSGITEAFF. CDR3 nucleotides: TGTGCCAGCAGCCGCTCAGGTATCACTGAAGCTTTCTTT.

The chain joins TRBV7-9 to TRBJ1-4; 7 nucleotides line up with TRBD1. The CDR3 is 14 residues long. V lost 6 bases to trimming and J lost 8 bases; unmatched junction nucleotides: 9. The germline V gene has CDR1 SEHNR and CDR2 FQNEAQ (reference sequence). CDR3 sequence: CASSRDRQGEKLFF. The CDR3 DNA is TGTGCCAGCAGTCGGGACAGACAAGGGGAAAAACTGTTTTTT.

The chain couples TRBV18 to TRBJ2-7, with 8 bases matching TRBD1. Germline assignment: CDR1 KGHSH and CDR2 LQKENI. The CDR3 runs 15 residues. The J segment lost 3 bases and the V segment lost 3 bases, leaving 7 bases of the junction unmatched. Here the CDR3 reads CASSPGQGRIYEQYF. CDR3 sequence (DNA): TGTGCCAGCTCACCCGGACAGGGTCGAATCTACGAGCAGTACTTC.

The chain links TRBV10-1 to TRBJ1-5, with D unresolved. Germline CDR1 reads WNHNN; CDR2 reads SYGVQD (reference sequence). V dropped 5 bases and J dropped 2 bases, with 7 bases sitting between them. CDR3 size: 13 residues. For the CDR3, the DNA is TGCGCCAGCAGTATGGACGGCAATCAGCCCCAGCATTTT. It codes for CASSMDGNQPQHF.

The CDR3 sequence: CASRRASWETQYF. The CDR3 DNA reads as TGTGCCAGCAGGCGGGCCAGTTGGGAGACCCAGTACTTC. The gene calls are TRBV27 and TRBJ2-5; a weak D match, TRBD2 (5 bases). The CDR3 contains 13 residues. V was pared by 6 bases and J by 5 bases, with 13 bases between. Germline V CDR1 and CDR2: MNHEY, SMNVEV (reference sequence).

This rearrangement joins TRBV28 to TRBJ1-5; 8 positions match TRBD1. V shed 7 bases and J 5 bases; nucleotides not matched to a gene: 4. Germline values: CDR1 MDHEN, CDR2 SYDVKM. The CDR3 sequence is 13 residues long. For the CDR3, the DNA is TGTGCCAGCACTCGGACAGGGTATCAGCCCCAGCATTTT. Its translation is CASTRTGYQPQHF.

V gene TRBV5-1 combines with J gene TRBJ2-2; D tentatively reads TRBD1 or TRBD2 (6 bases each). V shed 8 bases and J shed 0 bases, with 11 bases lying between them. The length of the CDR3 is 14 residues. Germline V lookup: CDR1 SGHRS, CDR2 YFSETQ. CDR3 region: CASEGGPNTGELFF. The CDR3, as DNA: TGCGCCAGTGAGGGGGGTCCGAACACCGGGGAGCTGTTTTTT. Filled out from reference TRBV5-1 and TRBJ2-2, the complete variable domain reads KAGVTQTPRYLIKTRGQQVTLSCSPISGHRSVSWYQQTPGQGLQFLFEYFSETQRNKGNFPGRFSGRQFSNSRSEMNVSTLELGDSALYLCASEGGPNTGELFFGEGSRLTVL.

This chain uses TRBV14 with TRBJ2-3; 7 bases match TRBD2. V gave up 0 bases and J gave up 2 bases; unmatched junction bases: 5. Germline V lookup: CDR1 SGHDN, CDR2 FVKESK. The CDR3 runs to 16 residues. The chain's CDR3 is CASSQDWRGYTDTQYF. The CDR3 DNA reads TGTGCCAGCAGCCAAGATTGGCGGGGGTACACAGATACGCAGTATTTT.

The chain has TRBV5-1 and TRBJ2-1, with D tentatively TRBD2 (5 bases). The CDR3 extends over 14 amino acids. The germline CDR1 and CDR2 sequences are SGHRS and YFSETQ. The germline V and J ends were trimmed by 2 bases and 9 bases, with 15 bases remaining between them. CDR3 DNA sequence: TGCGCCAGCAGCTTCCCCGGGGATTTCTCTGAGCAGTTCTTC. Its translation: CASSFPGDFSEQFF.

The rearrangement links TRBV7-2 to TRBJ2-5; no firm D call. Germline CDR1 SGHTA, CDR2 FQGNSA. The CDR3 contains 12 residues. V lost 5 bases to trimming and J lost 5 bases, with 9 bases between them. CDR3 region: CASSPLAETQYF. Here the CDR3 DNA reads TGTGCCAGCAGCCCCCTCGCCGAGACCCAGTACTTC.

The chain links TRBV5-1 to TRBJ2-7; TRBD1 matches 8 bases. Trimming at V came to 0 bases and at J to 7 bases, leaving 9 bases not matched to a gene. This CDR3 region has 15 residues. CDR1 is SGHRS, CDR2 YFSETQ, per germline. The CDR3 protein is CASSLVGQGSVEQYF. The CDR3 DNA is TGCGCCAGCAGCTTGGTCGGACAGGGATCTGTGGAGCAGTACTTC.

The chain joins TRBV19 to TRBJ1-1; no definite D call. Germline loops: CDR1 LNHDA, CDR2 SQIVND (reference sequence). The V and J ends lost 1 base and 6 bases respectively, with 15 bases between them. CDR3 length equals 15 residues. This CDR3 reads CASSIGQWGNAEAFF. CDR3 in DNA: TGTGCCAGTAGTATAGGCCAGTGGGGAAACGCTGAAGCTTTCTTT.

Worth noting for this clone: The same CDR3 can be traced to other DNA sequences in this sample. The chain employs TRBV9 and TRBJ2-2; tentatively, D is TRBD2 (5 bases). CDR3 length equals 15 residues. Germline assignment: CDR1 SGDLS and CDR2 YYNGEE. The V end was cut by 0 bases, the J end by 2 bases, with 8 bases between. The CDR3 region is CASSVGSGNTGELFF. CDR3 coding DNA: TGTGCCAGCAGCGTAGGGAGCGGCAACACCGGGGAGCTGTTTTTT.

CDR3 in DNA: TGTGCCAGCTCACCACTGACGATGACAGGGGCTGGGGCCAACGTCCTGACTTTC. Its translation is CASSPLTMTGAGANVLTF. V and J are TRBV18 and TRBJ2-6; 8 bases align to TRBD1. Germline assignment: CDR1 KGHSH and CDR2 LQKENI. The CDR3 is made up of 18 amino acids. Germline trimming cut 1 base from V and 2 bases from J; bases unmatched to any gene: 7.

The chain couples TRBV7-2 to TRBJ2-1, with 14 nucleotides matching TRBD2. Germline loops: CDR1 SGHTA, CDR2 FQGNSA. V was clipped by 4 bases and J by 3 bases; unmatched bases: 5. The CDR3 runs 17 residues. The chain's CDR3 is CASSWGLAGASYNEQFF. The CDR3 bases are TGTGCCAGCAGCTGGGGACTAGCGGGAGCCAGCTACAATGAGCAGTTCTTC.

V is TRBV12-5 and J is TRBJ2-1; the match to TRBD2 covers 7 bases. From germline, CDR1 is LGHNT and CDR2 FRNRAP. V was pared by 4 bases and J by 1 base, with 13 bases of the junction left unmatched. CDR3 size: 18 residues. For the CDR3, the DNA is TGTGCTAGTGGTTCCGAACACTCGGGGGGATCGTCCTACAATGAGCAGTTCTTC. Protein sequence: CASGSEHSGGSSYNEQFF.